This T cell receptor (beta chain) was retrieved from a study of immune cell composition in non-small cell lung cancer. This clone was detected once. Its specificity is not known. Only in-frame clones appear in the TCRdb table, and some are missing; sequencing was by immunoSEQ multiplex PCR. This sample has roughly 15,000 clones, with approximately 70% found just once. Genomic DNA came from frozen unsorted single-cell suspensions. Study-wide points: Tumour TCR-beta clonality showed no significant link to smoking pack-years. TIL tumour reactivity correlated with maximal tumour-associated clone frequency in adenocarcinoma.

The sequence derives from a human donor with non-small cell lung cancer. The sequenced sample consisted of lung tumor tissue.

CDR3 coding DNA: TGTGCCAGCAGCACGCGGACTAGTTCCTACACCGGGGAGCTGTTTTTT. Its protein is CASSTRTSSYTGELFF. This chain links TRBV7-8 with TRBJ2-2; the match to TRBD2 covers 7 bases. V was pared by 5 bases and J by 3 bases, with 9 bases of the junction left unmatched. In germline, CDR1 is SGHVS, CDR2 FQNEAQ. This CDR3 spans 16 amino acids.